These 16 T cell receptor beta chains were all obtained from the same sample, sequenced in a study of blood T cell repertoires in COVID-19. Sequenced by immunoSEQ multiplex PCR; TCRdb stores in-frame clones only, minus some. The sample lists 70,000 to 90,000 clones; 75% to 85% were seen once. Material: peripheral blood. Receptor source: a man in his fifties or sixties with COVID-19, enrolled during active disease.

This clone was seen a few times. The rearrangement uses TRBV7-9 and TRBJ1-1, with a possible D match to TRBD1 (6 bases). V lost 4 bases and J 12 bases, leaving 12 bases between the germline ends. This CDR3 has 11 amino acids. Looked up from germline, CDR1 is SEHNR and CDR2 is FQNEAQ (reference sequence). The CDR3 sequence: CASSYQGRPFF. The CDR3 DNA reads TGTGCCAGCAGCTATCAGGGGCGGCCTTTCTTT.

V is TRBV6-6 and J is TRBJ1-1; D gene unclear. The CDR3 runs 15 residues. V was pared by 2 bases and J by 0 bases, with 10 bases between. The germline gives CDR1 MNHNY, CDR2 SVGAGI (reference sequence). The DNA for the CDR3 is TGTGCCAGCAGTTACGGAGGCAGGATGAACACTGAAGCTTTCTTT. Translating it yields CASSYGGRMNTEAFF.

This rearrangement joins TRBV3-1 (or the pseudogene TRBV3-2) to TRBJ2-1, with 10 bases that match TRBD2. CDR1 is LGHDT, CDR2 YNNKEL, per germline (reference sequence). Trimming cost V 4 bases and J 4 bases; bases outside gene matches: 13. The CDR3 consists of 18 residues. The CDR3 sequence: CASSRGLAALGNYNEQFF. The CDR3 coding sequence is TGTGCCAGCAGCCGAGGACTAGCGGCGTTGGGAAATTACAATGAGCAGTTCTTC.

The rearrangement uses TRBV7-9 and TRBJ2-1; 10 positions match TRBD2. Germline V gives CDR1 SEHNR, CDR2 FQNEAQ (reference sequence). The trim removed 4 bases at V and 3 bases at J, leaving 15 bases unmatched. CDR3 length: 19 residues. The CDR3 here is CASSSRDDRGLANYNEQFF. CDR3 sequence (DNA): TGTGCCAGCAGCTCCCGGGACGACCGGGGACTAGCGAACTACAATGAGCAGTTCTTC. Using reference TRBV7-9 and TRBJ2-1 for the parts outside the CDR3, the full variable domain is DTGVSQNPRHKITKRGQNVTFRCDPISEHNRLYWYRQTLGQGPEFLTYFQNEAQLEKSRLLSDRFSAERPKGSFSTLEIQRTEQGDSAMYLCASSSRDDRGLANYNEQFFGPGTRLTVL.

This clone appeared a single time. The rearrangement uses TRBV28 and TRBJ1-1, with 7 nucleotides matching TRBD1. Germline lookup yields CDR1 MDHEN and CDR2 SYDVKM. CDR3 length equals 12 residues. V was clipped by 5 bases and J by 6 bases; unmatched bases: 3. The CDR3 here is CASSLQGAEAFF. In DNA form, the CDR3 reads TGTGCCAGCAGTCTCCAGGGGGCTGAAGCTTTCTTT.

The V call is TRBV6-5, the J call TRBJ2-1; 10 positions match TRBD2. The CDR3 is 13 residues long. Looked up from germline, CDR1 is MNHEY and CDR2 is SVGAGI. V trimming: 6 bases; J trimming: 7 bases; junction bases outside the gene matches: 3. CDR3 in DNA: TGTGCCAGCAGCGGGACTAGCGCGAATGAGCAGTTCTTC. Residues: CASSGTSANEQFF.

This clone was seen more than once but under ten times. This chain uses TRBV11-2 with TRBJ2-2; D perhaps matches TRBD1 (6 bases). Germline assignment: CDR1 SGHAT and CDR2 FQNNGV. Deletions cut 4 bases from V and 0 bases from J, with 9 bases between. The CDR3 covers 15 residues. The CDR3 loop is CASSSQGPNTGELFF. The CDR3 DNA is TGTGCCAGCAGCTCCCAGGGGCCGAACACCGGGGAGCTGTTTTTT.

The V gene is TRBV6-5, the J gene TRBJ2-3; D might be TRBD1 (5 bases). The CDR3 runs to 14 residues. Germline values: CDR1 MNHEY, CDR2 SVGAGI. V shed 9 bases and J shed 3 bases, with 16 bases lying between them. CDR3 amino acids: CASGARAETDTQYF. The CDR3, as DNA: TGTGCCAGTGGGGCCCGGGCGGAAACAGATACGCAGTATTTT.

The rearrangement links TRBV7-9 to TRBJ1-2; D uncertain. CDR1 SEHNR and CDR2 FQNEAQ come from the germline V gene (reference sequence). With 4 bases removed from V and 2 bases from J, the gap between germline ends came to 11 bases. The length of the CDR3 is 14 residues. CDR3 sequence: CASSYSGRNYGYTF. The CDR3 nucleotides read TGTGCCAGCAGCTATTCCGGGAGAAACTATGGCTACACCTTC.

The rearrangement uses TRBV6-1 and TRBJ1-1, with D uncertain. V lost 1 base and J lost 4, with 10 bases in between. The CDR3 is 14 residues long. Per the germline V gene, CDR1 is MNHNS and CDR2 is SASEGT. CDR3 DNA sequence: TGTGCCAGCAGTGAAGGCGGCCGGGGCACTGAAGCTTTCTTT. Protein product: CASSEGGRGTEAFF.

The chain joins TRBV28 to TRBJ1-1; TRBD1 matches 8 bases. The germline V gene has CDR1 MDHEN and CDR2 SYDVKM. CDR3 length: 13 amino acids. Germline trimming cut 5 bases from V and 5 bases from J; bases unmatched to any gene: 4. CDR3 nucleotides: TGTGCCAGCAGTACAGGGGGATGGACTGAAGCTTTCTTT. This encodes CASSTGGWTEAFF.

The chain recombines TRBV18 with TRBJ2-3; D possibly corresponds to TRBD1 (6 bases). The V end was cut by 3 bases, the J end by 4 bases, with 11 bases between. Germline CDR1 is KGHSH and CDR2 is LQKENI. The CDR3 has 14 amino acids. This CDR3 is CASSPSQGSDTQYF. The CDR3 region has the DNA TGTGCCAGCTCACCTTCCCAGGGGTCAGATACGCAGTATTTT.

This chain connects TRBV10-2 to TRBJ1-2; D not resolved. This CDR3 is built from 13 residues. V lost 2 bases, J lost 7 bases, and 11 bases lay in between. Germline CDR1 is WSHSY and CDR2 is SAAADI. Written as DNA, the CDR3 is TGCGCCAGCAGTGAGAGGGTTGAGGGTGGCTACACCTTC. This codes for CASSERVEGGYTF.

The chain recombines TRBV19 with TRBJ1-1; perhaps TRBD1 as D (6 bases). CDR1 and CDR2 from the germline V gene are LNHDA and SQIVND (reference sequence). There are 13 residues in the CDR3. V was trimmed by 6 bases and J by 2 bases, leaving 10 bases between them. CDR3 nucleotide sequence: TGTGCCAGTAGCGCGGACAGCAACACTGAAGCTTTCTTT. The encoded protein is CASSADSNTEAFF.

The chain joins TRBV10-3 to TRBJ1-1; possible D gene TRBD1, 6 bases. CDR3 length: 19 residues. Per the germline V gene, CDR1 is ENHRY and CDR2 is SYGVKD. V was shortened by 5 bases and J by 1 base, with 26 bases between the two germline ends. The DNA for the CDR3 is TGTGCCATCAGTAAAAGTCTGGGAACAGGGAACGTGGAGAACACTGAAGCTTTCTTT. Amino acids: CAISKSLGTGNVENTEAFF.

The chain joins TRBV5-4 to TRBJ1-2, with TRBD1 as a possible D gene (6 bases). V was trimmed by 0 bases and J by 3 bases, leaving 12 bases between them. Germline V lookup: CDR1 SGHNT, CDR2 YYREEE (reference sequence). CDR3 length: 15 residues. The CDR3 DNA reads as TGTGCCAGCAGCTTGGCGTTAGGGGGGGACTATGGCTACACCTTC. Amino acids: CASSLALGGDYGYTF.